The T cell receptor (beta chain) described here comes from a study of Graves' ophthalmopathy and Graves' hyperthyroidism. Turning to the study itself: Pretreatment peripheral blood was obtained at initial diagnosis.

The sample holds many counts of this clonotype. A follow-up of 18 months without ophthalmopathy meant that hyperthyroidism was stable. Other autoimmune diseases, uncontrolled infections, pregnancy and lactation each led to patient exclusion. Fresh peripheral blood, roughly 10 ml, was the PBMC source. V was pared by 6 bases and J by 5 bases, with 19 bases between. This CDR3 contains 15 residues. Germline V lookup: CDR1 MNHEY, CDR2 SVGEGT. From RNA, the CDR3 regions of TCR beta chains were amplified and sequenced. After a first-round RT-PCR with HTBI primers, a second-round multiplex PCR was run. One entry per CDR3 protein results from TCRdb running MiXCR on the multiplex PCR reads. The sample has 500,000 to 700,000 distinct CDR3 sequences, about 20% seen once; the top ten hold about 6.6%.

The sequenced material came from peripheral blood. The chain joins TRBV6-2 or TRBV6-3 to TRBJ2-5; D is uncertain. This clonotype was obtained from a woman younger than 35 with stable Graves' hyperthyroidism. Some clones in this sample may be carry-over from other donors' samples. The CDR3 DNA reads as TGTGCCAGCAGCCCCCCGGGCTACGATGGGGAGACCCAGTACTTC. This codes for CASSPPGYDGETQYF.